The rows below give T cell receptor beta chains drawn from one sample of a study of shared clonotypes between healthy human individuals. Sequencing used immunoSEQ multiplex PCR; TCRdb keeps in-frame clones, though not all of them. The sample holds about 1 million clones, approximately 76% seen once. Sequenced material: memory CD4+ T cells sorted from blood. These receptors were taken from a man younger than 35 in good health. The CDR3 runs from the conserved cysteine through the conserved F or W. The D gene is left open where the match is weak. Clone size is stated in some rows and not others, as once, few, many or a class when expanded.

NA	TRBV23-1	NA	TRBJ2-7	TGCGCCAGCAGCCCAACCTCGTCGGGAAGCCTCGGGGAAGGTGACTACGAGCAGTACTTC	CASSPTSSGSLGEGDYEQYF
NA	TRBV25-1	NA	TRBJ2-1	TGTGCCAGCAGTGTAGCGACCGGGACAATACTTGGGAATGAGCAGTTCTTC	CASSVATGTILGNEQFF
NA	TRBV16	NA	TRBJ1-1	TGTGCCAGCAGCCCTGAGACCGGTATCACTGAAGCTTTCTTT	CASSPETGITEAFF
NA	TRBV5-1	TRBD2	TRBJ2-1	TGCGCCAGCGACGAACTAGCGGGAGGGCTAGGCAATGAGCAGTTCTTC	CASDELAGGLGNEQFF
NA	TRBV5-1	NA	TRBJ1-1	TGCGCCAGCAGCTTGAACAGGGCGTCCACTGAAGCTTTCTTT	CASSLNRASTEAFF
NA	TRBV5-1	NA	TRBJ2-3	TGCGCCAGCAGCTTGGAGTGGGGTAGCACAGATACGCAGTATTTT	CASSLEWGSTDTQYF
NA	TRBV2	TRBD2	TRBJ2-7	TGTGCCAGCAGTGTGTCTAGCGGGAAAGGTAACGAGCAGTACTTC	CASSVSSGKGNEQYF
NA	TRBV7-8	NA	TRBJ1-4	TGTGCCAGCAGCTTAGTTCCCCGAGGGAGGGAAAAACTGTTTTTT	CASSLVPRGREKLFF
NA	TRBV15	TRBD2	TRBJ2-7	TGTGCCACCAGCAGAAATCAGCGGGGGAGCTCCTACGAGCAGTACTTC	CATSRNQRGSSYEQYF
NA	TRBV5-1	TRBD1	TRBJ1-6	TGCGCCAGCAGCTTGACTCTTGGGGGCCAGGGGGGAAATTCACCCCTCCACTTT	CASSLTLGGQGGNSPLHF
NA	TRBV5-1	NA	TRBJ1-2	TGCGCCAGCAGCTTGGGACAGACCATCTATGGCTACACCTTC	CASSLGQTIYGYTF
NA	TRBV2	NA	TRBJ1-4	TGTGCCACCCGAGCCGGGGGCAATGAAAAACTGTTTTTT	CATRAGGNEKLFF
NA	TRBV7-7	NA	TRBJ2-1	TGTGCTAGCAGCTTAGAACAGGGTCTTGATGAGCAGTTCTTC	CASSLEQGLDEQFF
few	TRBV30	NA	TRBJ1-3	TGTGCCTGGAGTCTCTCTGGAAACACCATATATTTT	CAWSLSGNTIYF
NA	TRBV5-4	TRBD2	TRBJ2-4	TGTGCCAGCAGCCCCTCTAGCGGGAGGGACATTCAGTACTTC	CASSPSSGRDIQYF
few	TRBV4-3	TRBD2	TRBJ2-1	TGCGCCAGCAGCCAAGAGGATCTAACTAGCGCCTCCTACAATGAGCAGTTCTTC	CASSQEDLTSASYNEQFF
NA	TRBV5-6	TRBD1	TRBJ1-4	TGTGCCAGCAGCCCTGGACAGGATAATGAAAAACTGTTTTTT	CASSPGQDNEKLFF
few	TRBV30	NA	TRBJ2-1	TGTGCCTGGAGTGGAGGACTGGGGTTCTACAATGAGCAGTTCTTC	CAWSGGLGFYNEQFF
few	TRBV28	TRBD1	TRBJ1-1	TGTGCCAGCTCCCGGGACAGGGCGGCTTTCTTT	CASSRDRAAFF
NA	TRBV15	TRBD1	TRBJ1-1	TGTGCCACCAGCAGAGGTGAAGGGGGCCTGAACACTGAAGCTTTCTTT	CATSRGEGGLNTEAFF
NA	TRBV18	NA	TRBJ2-7	TGTGCCAGCTCCCCCCTGGTGGGAGCATCCTACGAGCAGTACTTC	CASSPLVGASYEQYF
NA	TRBV7-9	NA	TRBJ1-4	TGTGCCAGCAGCTTCGAGCAAATTAATGAAAAACTGTTTTTT	CASSFEQINEKLFF
NA	TRBV6-5	TRBD1	TRBJ1-2	TGTGCCAGCAGTTACACACTCGGACAGGGAGGGTATGGCTACACCTTC	CASSYTLGQGGYGYTF